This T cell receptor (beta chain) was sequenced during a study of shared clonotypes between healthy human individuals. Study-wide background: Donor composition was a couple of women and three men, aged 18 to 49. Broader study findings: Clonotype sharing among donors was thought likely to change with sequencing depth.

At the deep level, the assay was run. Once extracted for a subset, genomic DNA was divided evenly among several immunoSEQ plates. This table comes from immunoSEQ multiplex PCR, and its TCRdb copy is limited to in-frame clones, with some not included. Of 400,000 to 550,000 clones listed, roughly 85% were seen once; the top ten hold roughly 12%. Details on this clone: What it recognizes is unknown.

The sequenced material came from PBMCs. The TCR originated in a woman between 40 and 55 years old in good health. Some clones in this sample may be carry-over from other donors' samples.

Written as DNA, the CDR3 is TGTGCCAGCAGCCTCGTAGGGGAAGCTAACTATGGCTACACCTTC. Its protein product is CASSLVGEANYGYTF. The V gene is TRBV5-6, the J gene TRBJ1-2, with TRBD1 as a possible D gene (5 bases). Trimming cost V 4 bases and J 0 bases, with 13 bases left between them. Germline V gene data show CDR1 as SGHDT and CDR2 as YYEEEE. The CDR3 covers 15 residues.